This T cell receptor beta chain comes out of a study of blood T cells in healthy people across ages. Overall study results and limits: Older age coincided with a roughly linear decline in TCR beta diversity per million T cells. Researchers deemed the diversity estimates from one million T cells underestimates.

In its sample, this clonotype was seen many times. Its antigen is unknown. A sample-barcoded 5' primer and a J-beta primer mix were used in a second PCR of about 6 to 12 cycles. A tag from a template-switch adaptor with 12 random nucleotides marked each cDNA molecule. TCRdb reanalysed the 5' RACE reads using MiXCR and keeps one entry per CDR3 protein. The table has about a million distinct CDR3 sequences, roughly 51% seen once. PBMCs numbering at least 7 million were isolated per sample. V gave up 4 bases and J gave up 6 bases; unmatched junction bases: 8. CDR1 and CDR2 from the germline V gene are SQVTM and ANQGSEA. The CDR3 runs 14 residues.

Sequenced: blood. The rearrangement links TRBV29-1 to TRBJ2-2; TRBD2 aligns across 7 bases. The TCR comes from a woman in her sixties or seventies in good health. The CDR3 nucleotides read TGCAGCGTTGTTGGCGGGAGAATGGCCGGGGAGCTGTTTTTT. Translated, it gives CSVVGGRMAGELFF.